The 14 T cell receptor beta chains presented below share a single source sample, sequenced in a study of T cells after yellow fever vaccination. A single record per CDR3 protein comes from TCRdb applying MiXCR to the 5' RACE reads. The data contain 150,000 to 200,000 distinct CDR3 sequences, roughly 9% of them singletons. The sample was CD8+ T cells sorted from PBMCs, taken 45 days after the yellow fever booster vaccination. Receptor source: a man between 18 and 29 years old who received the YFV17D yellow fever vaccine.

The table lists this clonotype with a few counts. CDR3 residues: CSVELERGSSYEQYF. In DNA, the CDR3 is TGCAGCGTTGAGCTAGAGCGGGGTAGCTCCTACGAGCAGTACTTC. J is TRBJ2-7 and V is TRBV29-1; 7 positions agree with TRBD2. CDR1 and CDR2 (germline): SQVTM, ANQGSEA. The V segment lost 3 bases and the J segment 0 bases; nucleotides outside the gene matches: 8. There are 15 residues in the CDR3.

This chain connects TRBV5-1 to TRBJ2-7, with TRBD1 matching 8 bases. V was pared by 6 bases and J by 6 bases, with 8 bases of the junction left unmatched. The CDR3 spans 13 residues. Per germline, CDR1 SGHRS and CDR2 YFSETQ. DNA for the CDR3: TGCGCCAGCAACCCAGGGGGCGTGCTCGAGCAGTACTTC. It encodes CASNPGGVLEQYF. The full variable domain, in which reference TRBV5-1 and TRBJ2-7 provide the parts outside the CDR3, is KAGVTQTPRYLIKTRGQQVTLSCSPISGHRSVSWYQQTPGQGLQFLFEYFSETQRNKGNFPGRFSGRQFSNSRSEMNVSTLELGDSALYLCASNPGGVLEQYFGPGTRLTVT.

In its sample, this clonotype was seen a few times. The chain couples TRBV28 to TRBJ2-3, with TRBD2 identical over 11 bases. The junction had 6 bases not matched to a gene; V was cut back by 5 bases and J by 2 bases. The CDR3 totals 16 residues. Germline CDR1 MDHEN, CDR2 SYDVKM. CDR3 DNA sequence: TGTGCCAGCAGTCCCCGACTAGCGGGGCCCACAGATACGCAGTATTTT. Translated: CASSPRLAGPTDTQYF.

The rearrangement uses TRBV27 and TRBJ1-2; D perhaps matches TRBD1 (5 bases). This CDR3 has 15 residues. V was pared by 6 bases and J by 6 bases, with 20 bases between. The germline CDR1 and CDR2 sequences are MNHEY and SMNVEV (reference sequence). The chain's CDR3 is CASSPREGSRHGYTF. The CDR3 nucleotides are TGTGCCAGCAGCCCACGGGAGGGGTCCCGGCATGGCTACACCTTC.

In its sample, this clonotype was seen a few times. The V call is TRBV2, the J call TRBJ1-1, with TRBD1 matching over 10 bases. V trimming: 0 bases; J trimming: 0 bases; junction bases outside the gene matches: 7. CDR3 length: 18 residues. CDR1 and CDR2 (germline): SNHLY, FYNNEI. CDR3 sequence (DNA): TGTGCCAGCAGTGAAGCCCGACAGGGGGCTAAGATGAACACTGAAGCTTTCTTT. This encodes CASSEARQGAKMNTEAFF.

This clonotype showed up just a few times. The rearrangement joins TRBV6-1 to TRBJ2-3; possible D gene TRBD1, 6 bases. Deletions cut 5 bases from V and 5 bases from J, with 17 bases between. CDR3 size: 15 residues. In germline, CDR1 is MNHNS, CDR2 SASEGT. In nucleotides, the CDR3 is TGTGCCAGCAGTACCAAGACAGGCAGTAAAGATACGCAGTATTTT. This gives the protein CASSTKTGSKDTQYF.

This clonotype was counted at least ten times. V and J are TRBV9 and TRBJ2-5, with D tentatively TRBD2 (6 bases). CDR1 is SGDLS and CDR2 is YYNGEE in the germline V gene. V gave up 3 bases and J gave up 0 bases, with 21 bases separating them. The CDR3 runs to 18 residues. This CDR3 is CASSGEEVGAWNQETQYF. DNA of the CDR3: TGTGCCAGCAGCGGGGAGGAAGTCGGGGCCTGGAACCAAGAGACCCAGTACTTC. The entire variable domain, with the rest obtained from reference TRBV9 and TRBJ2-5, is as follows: DSGVTQTPKHLITATGQRVTLRCSPRSGDLSVYWYQQSLDQGLQFLIQYYNGEERAKGNILERFSAQQFPDLHSELNLSSLELGDSALYFCASSGEEVGAWNQETQYFGPGTRLLVL.

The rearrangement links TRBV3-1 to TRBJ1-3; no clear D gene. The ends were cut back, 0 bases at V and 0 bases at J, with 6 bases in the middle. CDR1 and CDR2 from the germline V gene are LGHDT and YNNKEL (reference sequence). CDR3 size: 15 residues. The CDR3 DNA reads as TGTGCCAGCAGCCAAGATCGCTCCTCTGGAAACACCATATATTTT. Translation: CASSQDRSSGNTIYF.

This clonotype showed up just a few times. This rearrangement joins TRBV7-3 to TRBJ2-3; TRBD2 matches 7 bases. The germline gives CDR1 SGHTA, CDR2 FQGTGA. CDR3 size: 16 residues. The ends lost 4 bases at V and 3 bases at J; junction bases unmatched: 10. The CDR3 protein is CASSSSSGSGTDTQYF. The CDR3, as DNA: TGTGCCAGCAGCTCCTCTAGCGGATCCGGTACAGATACGCAGTATTTT.

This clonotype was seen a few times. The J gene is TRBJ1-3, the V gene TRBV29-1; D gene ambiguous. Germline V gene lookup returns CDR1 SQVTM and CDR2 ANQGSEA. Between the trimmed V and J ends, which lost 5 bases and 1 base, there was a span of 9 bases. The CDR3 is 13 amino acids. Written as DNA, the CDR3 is TGCAGCGTTTGGTGGGGATCTGGAAACACCATATATTTT. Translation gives CSVWWGSGNTIYF.

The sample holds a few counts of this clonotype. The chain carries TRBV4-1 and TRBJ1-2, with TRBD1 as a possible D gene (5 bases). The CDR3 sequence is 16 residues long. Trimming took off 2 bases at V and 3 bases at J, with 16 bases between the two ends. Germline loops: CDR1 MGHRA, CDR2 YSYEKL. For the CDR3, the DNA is TGCGCCAGCAGCCAATCTCAATGGGGGGAAGACTATGGCTACACCTTC. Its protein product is CASSQSQWGEDYGYTF.

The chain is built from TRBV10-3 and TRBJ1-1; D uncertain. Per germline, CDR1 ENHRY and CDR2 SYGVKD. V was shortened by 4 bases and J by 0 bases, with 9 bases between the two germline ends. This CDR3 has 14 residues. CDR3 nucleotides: TGTGCCATCAGTGTGGGTCACTTGAACACTGAAGCTTTCTTT. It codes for CAISVGHLNTEAFF.

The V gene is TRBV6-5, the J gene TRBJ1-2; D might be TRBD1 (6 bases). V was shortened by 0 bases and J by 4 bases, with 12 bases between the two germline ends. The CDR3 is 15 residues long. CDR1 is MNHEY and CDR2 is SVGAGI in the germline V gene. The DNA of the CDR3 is TGTGCCAGCAGTTACTCGATTGGGGGCGGCTATGGCTACACCTTC. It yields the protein CASSYSIGGGYGYTF.

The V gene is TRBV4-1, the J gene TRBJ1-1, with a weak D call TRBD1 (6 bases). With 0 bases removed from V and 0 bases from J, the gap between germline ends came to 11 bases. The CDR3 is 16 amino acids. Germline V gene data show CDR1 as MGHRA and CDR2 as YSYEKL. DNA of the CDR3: TGCGCCAGCAGCCAAGATTGGGGGGGCTTGAACACTGAAGCTTTCTTT. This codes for CASSQDWGGLNTEAFF.